These 21 T cell receptor beta chains originate from one sample sequenced in a study of early T cells in non-severe SARS-CoV-2 infection. TCRdb re-analysed the 5' RACE reads in MiXCR, keeping a single row per CDR3 protein. Of about 80,000 distinct CDR3 sequences listed, about a sixth were seen once; the top ten hold 2.9%. Sequencing was done on a sample of whole blood. These TCRs come from an adult who was a healthcare worker with PCR-confirmed SARS-CoV-2 infection or an uninfected control (not recorded which).

CDR3 bases: TGTGCCAGCAGCCGGTCCGGGACAGAAATTCAGCCCCAGCATTTT. Amino acid sequence: CASSRSGTEIQPQHF. This rearrangement joins TRBV11-2 to TRBJ1-5; 7 nucleotides line up with TRBD1. This CDR3 spans 15 amino acids. The V gene end was trimmed by 5 bases and the J gene end by 6 bases; junction bases not matched to a gene: 10. Looked up from germline, CDR1 is SGHAT and CDR2 is FQNNGV.

J is TRBJ1-5 and V is TRBV24-1; D not certain. The length of the CDR3 is 14 residues. Trimming shortened V by 5 bases and J by 1 base, and 8 bases separated the two germline ends. Germline lookup yields CDR1 KGHDR and CDR2 SFDVKD. This chain's CDR3 is CATSGVGSNQPQHF. The CDR3 nucleotides read TGTGCCACCAGTGGGGTGGGAAGCAATCAGCCCCAGCATTTT.

This chain links TRBV11-2 with TRBJ2-7, with a possible D match to TRBD2 (5 bases). Germline loops: CDR1 SGHAT, CDR2 FQNNGV. With 5 bases removed from V and 0 bases from J, the gap between germline ends came to 17 bases. This CDR3 region has 16 residues. CDR3 amino acids: CASSPLRGAFSYEQYF. The CDR3 DNA is TGTGCCAGCAGCCCACTTCGGGGAGCGTTCTCCTACGAGCAGTACTTC.

In its sample, this clonotype was seen a few times. This chain uses TRBV5-6 with TRBJ2-3; 8 positions agree with TRBD2. Germline CDR1 SGHDT, CDR2 YYEEEE. Trimming cost V 4 bases and J 5 bases; bases outside gene matches: 6. The CDR3 loop spans 14 amino acids. DNA of the CDR3: TGTGCCAGCAGCCAGAGAAGCGGGGGAGATACGCAGTATTTT. This sequence encodes CASSQRSGGDTQYF.

At least ten counts were recorded for this clonotype. The V call is TRBV20-1, the J call TRBJ2-1; 7 bases agree with TRBD2. Germline V gene data show CDR1 as DFQATT and CDR2 as SNEGSKA (reference sequence). The V gene end was trimmed by 8 bases and the J gene end by 9 bases; junction bases not matched to a gene: 19. CDR3 length: 15 amino acids. Here the CDR3 reads CSTNPPGREWGEQFF. The DNA for the CDR3 is TGCAGTACAAACCCCCCAGGGAGGGAGTGGGGTGAGCAGTTCTTC.

This sequence joins TRBV7-3 and TRBJ2-2; no clear D gene. CDR3 length: 14 amino acids. The ends were cut back, 4 bases at V and 6 bases at J, with 12 bases in the middle. Per germline, CDR1 SGHTA and CDR2 FQGTGA. The CDR3 here is CASSSQAVAGELFF. The CDR3, as DNA: TGTGCCAGCAGCTCCCAAGCAGTTGCCGGGGAGCTGTTTTTT.

The V gene is TRBV7-6, the J gene TRBJ2-2, with 9 bases lining up with TRBD2. Losses at the gene ends were 5 bases for V and 2 bases for J; bases not matched to a gene: 9. CDR3 length: 17 amino acids. Germline loops: CDR1 SGHVS, CDR2 FNYEAQ. The CDR3 DNA is TGTGCCAGCAGCACCCTCCCTAGCGGGGCCAACACCGGGGAGCTGTTTTTT. Amino acids: CASSTLPSGANTGELFF.

This clonotype came up a few times. The chain couples TRBV5-6 to TRBJ1-1; D is possibly TRBD1 (6 bases). V was cut by 2 bases and J by 1 base, with 24 bases left in between. Germline V lookup: CDR1 SGHDT, CDR2 YYEEEE. CDR3 length equals 19 residues. DNA for the CDR3: TGTGCCAGCAGCTTACAACAGGGTGGGTTTTGGACCCAGAACACTGAAGCTTTCTTT. Its translation: CASSLQQGGFWTQNTEAFF.

CDR3 coding DNA: TGCGCCAGCAGCTGGGGGCAGTTATTACGGGATGGCTACACCTTC. This translates into CASSWGQLLRDGYTF. The genes are TRBV5-1 and TRBJ1-2; D may be TRBD1 (6 bases). The V gene's germline CDR1 is SGHRS and CDR2 YFSETQ. This CDR3 is built from 15 residues. The V gene lost 3 bases and the J gene lost 6 bases, with 18 bases spanning the gap.

This chain connects TRBV12-3 or TRBV12-4 to TRBJ2-7; 9 positions agree with TRBD1. This CDR3 comprises 14 residues. Trimming cost V 5 bases and J 6 bases; bases outside gene matches: 8. The CDR3 is CASSPLRQGVEQYF. The CDR3 DNA is TGTGCCAGCAGTCCCTTGCGACAGGGGGTCGAGCAGTACTTC.

This clonotype was seen only a few times. Here the CDR3 reads CASSSGTGPTDTQYF. CDR3 in DNA: TGTGCCAGCAGTTCCGGGACAGGGCCCACAGATACGCAGTATTTT. This chain joins TRBV6-2 or TRBV6-3 and TRBJ2-3; TRBD1 aligns across 9 bases. Germline assignment: CDR1 MNHEY and CDR2 SVGEGT. J gave up 2 bases and V 4 bases, and 4 bases lay outside the gene matches. The CDR3 contains 15 residues.

This rearrangement joins TRBV9 to TRBJ2-2; D may be TRBD1 or TRBD2 (5 bases each). Germline V gives CDR1 SGDLS, CDR2 YYNGEE. The V and J ends lost 6 bases and 4 bases respectively, with 16 bases between them. The CDR3 contains 15 residues. Here the CDR3 reads CASTLQGRSTGELFF. Written as DNA, the CDR3 is TGTGCCAGCACCCTCCAGGGACGGAGCACCGGGGAGCTGTTTTTT.

This clonotype has just a few counts. The CDR3 region has the DNA TGTGCCAGCAGTGTCCGGGGTGCCTACGAGCAGTACTTC. It translates to CASSVRGAYEQYF. This chain uses TRBV6-1 with TRBJ2-7; a weak D match, TRBD2 (5 bases). Germline V gene lookup returns CDR1 MNHNS and CDR2 SASEGT. The CDR3 runs 13 residues. V was pared by 4 bases and J by 2 bases, with 9 bases between.

The V gene is TRBV7-9, the J gene TRBJ1-1, with D uncertain. The CDR3 loop spans 12 amino acids. Germline CDR1 is SEHNR and CDR2 is FQNEAQ (reference sequence). Trimming took off 5 bases at V and 5 bases at J, with 9 bases between the two ends. Written as DNA, the CDR3 is TGTGCCAGCAGCCCGGAAGGTACTGAAGCTTTCTTT. Its protein is CASSPEGTEAFF.

The chain combines TRBV6-2 or TRBV6-3 with TRBJ2-7; 8 positions agree with TRBD1. Germline lookup yields CDR1 MNHEY and CDR2 SVGEGT. The ends lost 2 bases at V and 11 bases at J; junction bases unmatched: 5. The CDR3 is 12 residues long. In DNA, the CDR3 is TGTGCCAGCAGTTACCCCGACAGGGGAGAGTACTTC. This gives the protein CASSYPDRGEYF.

The gene calls are TRBV18 and TRBJ2-1, with 14 bases matching TRBD2. This CDR3 is built from 15 residues. Germline V CDR1 and CDR2: KGHSH, LQKENI. After removal of 4 bases from V and 5 bases from J, the junction contained 1 base not matched to a gene. CDR3 in DNA: TGTGCCAGCTCACTGACTAGCGGGAGGGACAATGAGCAGTTCTTC. Amino acid sequence: CASSLTSGRDNEQFF.

This chain joins TRBV29-1 and TRBJ1-1; D is ambiguous. The CDR3 totals 16 residues. V dropped 4 bases and J dropped 5 bases, with 23 bases sitting between them. CDR1 and CDR2 (germline): SQVTM, ANQGSEA. The CDR3 sequence is CSVAPPGRPIGTEAFF. DNA for the CDR3: TGCAGCGTTGCCCCCCCCGGCAGACCTATCGGGACTGAAGCTTTCTTT.

This chain joins TRBV5-5 and TRBJ2-7; D remains ambiguous. The CDR3 has 13 amino acids. V lost 1 base and J lost 2, with 7 bases in between. Germline V lookup: CDR1 SGHKS, CDR2 YYEKEE (reference sequence). The CDR3 sequence: CASSLLFPYEQYF. CDR3 nucleotides: TGTGCCAGCAGCTTGCTATTTCCCTACGAGCAGTACTTC.

This clonotype was seen more than once but under ten times. The rearrangement joins TRBV7-9 to TRBJ2-4; maybe TRBD2 (6 bases). Germline V gene sequence: CDR1 SEHNR, CDR2 FQNEAQ (reference sequence). V lost 6 bases, J lost 8 bases, and 29 bases lay in between. The CDR3 contains 18 residues. The CDR3 bases are TGTGCCAGCAGTCTAAAGATGGTGCGGGACGGGGGTGTGGACATTCAGTACTTC. Translated: CASSLKMVRDGGVDIQYF.

In its sample, this clonotype was seen a few times. The rearrangement links TRBV5-5 to TRBJ1-5; 7 bases match TRBD1. The CDR3 sequence is 17 residues long. Unmatched junction bases numbered 10, after V lost 4 bases and J lost 0 bases. The germline gives CDR1 SGHKS, CDR2 YYEKEE (reference sequence). The CDR3 sequence is CASSQQQGIYSNQPQHF. The CDR3 DNA reads TGTGCCAGCAGCCAACAACAGGGGATATATAGCAATCAGCCCCAGCATTTT. The full variable domain, rest sourced from reference TRBV5-5 and TRBJ1-5, is DAGVTQSPTHLIKTRGQQVTLRCSPISGHKSVSWYQQVLGQGPQFIFQYYEKEERGRGNFPDRFSARQFPNYSSELNVNALLLGDSALYLCASSQQQGIYSNQPQHFGDGTRLSIL.

Only a few counts were recorded for this clonotype. The V gene is TRBV28, the J gene TRBJ1-2; no clear D. The length of the CDR3 is 14 residues. V was clipped by 5 bases and J by 6 bases, with 16 bases between them. The germline gives CDR1 MDHEN, CDR2 SYDVKM. CDR3 nucleotide sequence: TGTGCCAGCAGTAGGGCGGGCATTGGAAATGGCTACACCTTC. Its translation: CASSRAGIGNGYTF.